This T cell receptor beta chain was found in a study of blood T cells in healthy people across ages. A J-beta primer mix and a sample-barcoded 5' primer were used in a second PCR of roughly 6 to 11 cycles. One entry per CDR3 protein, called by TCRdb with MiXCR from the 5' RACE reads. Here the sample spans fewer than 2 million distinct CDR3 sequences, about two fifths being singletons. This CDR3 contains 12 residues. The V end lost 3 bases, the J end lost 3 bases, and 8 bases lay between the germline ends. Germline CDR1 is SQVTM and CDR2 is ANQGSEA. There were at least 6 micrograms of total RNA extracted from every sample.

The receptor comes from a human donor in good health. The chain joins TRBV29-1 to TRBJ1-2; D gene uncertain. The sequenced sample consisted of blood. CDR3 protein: CSVDEGDYGYTF. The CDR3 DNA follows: TGCAGCGTTGATGAGGGAGACTATGGCTACACCTTC.